This T cell receptor beta chain was sequenced for a study of blood T cell repertoires in COVID-19. At the level of the study: From the United States, Italy and Spain came samples of acute and convalescent COVID-19. Sources were T cells, B-cell-depleted T cells, or PBMCs; the material itself was cDNA or gDNA.

In the original analysis: Nucleated cell number was recorded as an estimate derived from reference gene primer amplification. Assay: immunoSEQ multiplex PCR; the TCRdb copy retains only in-frame clones and omits some. That table gives V, J and clone size, and the DNA gave D and trimming. This table has some 180,000 clones, 80% appearing once. The V gene lost 1 base and the J gene lost 6 bases, with 13 bases spanning the gap. The germline CDR1 and CDR2 sequences are SGHTA and FQGNSA. This CDR3 spans 15 amino acids. The sequence derives from a man in his 60s with acute or convalescent COVID-19. The chain employs TRBV7-2 and TRBJ1-5; no reliable D call. The sequenced sample was peripheral blood. In DNA form, the CDR3 reads TGTGCCAGCAGCTTAGATATGTCTGTCGGTCAGCCCCAGCATTTT. Its translation: CASSLDMSVGQPQHF.